The T cell receptor (beta chain) described here comes from a study of blood T cell repertoires in COVID-19. About the study: Donors in the United States, Italy and Spain gave samples during acute or convalescent COVID-19.

In the original processing: Estimation of nucleated cell counts relied on the amplification of reference gene primers. Profiling relied on immunoSEQ multiplex PCR, and the TCRdb table lists in-frame clones only, not all of them. That table furnishes V, J and clone size, whereas the DNA furnished D and trimming. The table records fewer than 200,000 clones, around 82% of them present only once. Germline trimming cut 5 bases from V and 9 bases from J; bases unmatched to any gene: 6. This CDR3 contains 14 residues. In germline, CDR1 is LNHDA, CDR2 SQIVND (reference sequence). The V call is TRBV19, the J call TRBJ1-6, with TRBD1 identical over 8 bases. The specimen was peripheral blood. The receptor was derived from an older man with active or convalescent COVID-19. The CDR3 reads CASSSRGQGSPLHF. The CDR3 DNA follows: TGTGCCAGTAGTTCCCGAGGACAGGGTTCACCCCTCCACTTT. Together with reference TRBV19 and TRBJ1-6, the CDR3 gives the full variable domain: DGGITQSPKYLFRKEGQNVTLSCEQNLNHDAMYWYRQDPGQGLRLIYYSQIVNDFQKGDIAEGYSVSREKKESFPLTVTSAQKNPTAFYLCASSSRGQGSPLHFGNGTRLTVT.